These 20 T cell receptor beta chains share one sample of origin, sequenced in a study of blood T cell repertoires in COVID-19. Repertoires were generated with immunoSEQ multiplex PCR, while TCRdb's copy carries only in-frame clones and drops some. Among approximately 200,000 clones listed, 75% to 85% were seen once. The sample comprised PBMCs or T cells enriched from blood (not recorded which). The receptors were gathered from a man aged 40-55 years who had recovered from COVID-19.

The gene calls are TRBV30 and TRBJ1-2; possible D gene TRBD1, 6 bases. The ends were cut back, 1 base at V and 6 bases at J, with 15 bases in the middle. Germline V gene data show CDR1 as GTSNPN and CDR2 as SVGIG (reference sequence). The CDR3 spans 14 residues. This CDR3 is CAWSESGKGDGYTF. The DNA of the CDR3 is TGTGCCTGGAGTGAGTCAGGGAAGGGGGATGGCTACACCTTC.

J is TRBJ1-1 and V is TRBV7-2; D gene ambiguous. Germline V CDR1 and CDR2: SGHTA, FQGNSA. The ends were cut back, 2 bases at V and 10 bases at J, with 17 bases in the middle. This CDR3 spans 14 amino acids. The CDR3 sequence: CASSLRGISGGAFF. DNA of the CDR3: TGTGCCAGCAGCTTACGTGGGATTTCCGGAGGAGCTTTCTTT. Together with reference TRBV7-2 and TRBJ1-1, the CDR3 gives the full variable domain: GAGVSQSPSNKVTEKGKDVELRCDPISGHTALYWYRQSLGQGLEFLIYFQGNSAPDKSGLPSDRFSAERTGGSVSTLTIQRTQQEDSAVYLCASSLRGISGGAFFGQGTRLTVV.

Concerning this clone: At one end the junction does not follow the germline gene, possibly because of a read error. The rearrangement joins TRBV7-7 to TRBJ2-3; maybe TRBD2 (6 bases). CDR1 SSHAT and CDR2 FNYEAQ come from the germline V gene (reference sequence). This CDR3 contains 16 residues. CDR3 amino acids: CASSLEGRLGTDTQYF. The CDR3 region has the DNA TGTGCTAGCAGCTTGGAGGGGCGACTCGGCACAGATACGCAGTATTTT.

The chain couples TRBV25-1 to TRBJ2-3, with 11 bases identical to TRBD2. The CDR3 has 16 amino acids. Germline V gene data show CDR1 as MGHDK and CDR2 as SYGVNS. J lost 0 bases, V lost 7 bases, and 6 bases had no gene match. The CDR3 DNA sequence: TGTGCCAGCACCGAAGGGACTAGCGGCAGCACAGATACGCAGTATTTT. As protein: CASTEGTSGSTDTQYF. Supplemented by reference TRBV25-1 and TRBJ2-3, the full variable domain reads EADIYQTPRYLVIGTGKKITLECSQTMGHDKMYWYQQDPGMELHLIHYSYGVNSTEKGDLSSESTVSRIRTEHFPLTLESARPSHTSQYLCASTEGTSGSTDTQYFGPGTRLTVL.

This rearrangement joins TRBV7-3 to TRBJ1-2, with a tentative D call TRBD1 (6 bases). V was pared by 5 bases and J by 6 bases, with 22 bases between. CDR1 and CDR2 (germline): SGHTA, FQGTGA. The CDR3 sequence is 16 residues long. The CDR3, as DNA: TGTGCCAGCAGCGTACAACAGGGACTAACTAAGGATGGCTACACCTTC. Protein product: CASSVQQGLTKDGYTF.

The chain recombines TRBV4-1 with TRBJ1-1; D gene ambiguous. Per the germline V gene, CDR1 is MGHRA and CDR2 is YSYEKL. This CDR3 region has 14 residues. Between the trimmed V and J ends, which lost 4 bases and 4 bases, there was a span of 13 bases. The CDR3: CASSLEGVGTEAFF. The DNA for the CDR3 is TGCGCCAGCAGCCTTGAGGGAGTTGGCACTGAAGCTTTCTTT.

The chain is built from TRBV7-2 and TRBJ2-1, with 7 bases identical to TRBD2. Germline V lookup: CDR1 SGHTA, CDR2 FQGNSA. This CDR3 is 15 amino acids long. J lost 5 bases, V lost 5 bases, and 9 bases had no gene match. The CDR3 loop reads CASSPGASGNNEQFF. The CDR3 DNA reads TGTGCCAGCAGCCCTGGGGCTAGCGGAAACAATGAGCAGTTCTTC.

DNA of the CDR3: TGTGCCATCTCCGTCAGGGGGAATCAGCCCCAGCATTTT. Its protein is CAISVRGNQPQHF. The chain couples TRBV10-3 to TRBJ1-5; 7 positions agree with TRBD1. Germline lookup yields CDR1 ENHRY and CDR2 SYGVKD. Trimming removed 8 bases from V and 4 bases from J; junction bases left unmatched: 5. This CDR3 spans 13 amino acids.

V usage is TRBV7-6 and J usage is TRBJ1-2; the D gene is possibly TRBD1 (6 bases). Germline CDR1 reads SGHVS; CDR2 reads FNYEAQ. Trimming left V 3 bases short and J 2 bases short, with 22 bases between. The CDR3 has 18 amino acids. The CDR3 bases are TGTGCCAGCAGCTTGAAACCACGGACAGTTCTCTACAACTATGGCTACACCTTC. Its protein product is CASSLKPRTVLYNYGYTF.

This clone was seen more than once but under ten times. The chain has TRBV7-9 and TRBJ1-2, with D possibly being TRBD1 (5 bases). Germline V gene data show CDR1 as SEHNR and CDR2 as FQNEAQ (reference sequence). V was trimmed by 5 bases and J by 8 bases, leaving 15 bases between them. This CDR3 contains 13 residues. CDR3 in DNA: TGTGCCAGCAGCCCGATCAGGGTAGAAGGCTACACCTTC. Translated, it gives CASSPIRVEGYTF.

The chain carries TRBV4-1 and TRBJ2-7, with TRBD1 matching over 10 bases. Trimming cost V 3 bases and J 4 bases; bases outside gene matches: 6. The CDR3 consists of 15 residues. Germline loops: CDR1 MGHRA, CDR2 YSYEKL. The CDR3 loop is CASSHLGTGVYEQYF. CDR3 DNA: TGCGCCAGCAGCCACCTCGGGACAGGGGTGTACGAGCAGTACTTC.

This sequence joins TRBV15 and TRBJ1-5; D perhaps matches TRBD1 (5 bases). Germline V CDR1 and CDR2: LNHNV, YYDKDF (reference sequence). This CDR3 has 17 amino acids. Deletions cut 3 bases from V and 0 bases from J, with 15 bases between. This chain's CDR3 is CATSSVGRGPSNQPQHF. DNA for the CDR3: TGTGCCACCAGCAGCGTTGGGAGGGGCCCTAGCAATCAGCCCCAGCATTTT.

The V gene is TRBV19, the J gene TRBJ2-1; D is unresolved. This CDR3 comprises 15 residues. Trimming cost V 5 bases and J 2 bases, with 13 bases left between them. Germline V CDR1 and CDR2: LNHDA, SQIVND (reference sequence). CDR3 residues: CASSPQQAAYNEQFF. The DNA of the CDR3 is TGTGCCAGTAGTCCCCAGCAGGCTGCCTACAATGAGCAGTTCTTC.

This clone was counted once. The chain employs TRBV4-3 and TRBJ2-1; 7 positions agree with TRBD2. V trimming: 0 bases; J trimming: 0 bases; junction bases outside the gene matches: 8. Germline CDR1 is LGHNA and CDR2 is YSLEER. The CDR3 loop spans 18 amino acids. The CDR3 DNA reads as TGCGCCAGCAGCCAAGAACGTATCGGCGGGGGCTCCTACAATGAGCAGTTCTTC. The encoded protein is CASSQERIGGGSYNEQFF.

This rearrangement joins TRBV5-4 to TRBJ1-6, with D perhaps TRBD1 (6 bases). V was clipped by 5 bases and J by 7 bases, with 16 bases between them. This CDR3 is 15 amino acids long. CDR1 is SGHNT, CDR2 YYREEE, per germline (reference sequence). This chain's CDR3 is CASRPGGTPNSPLHF. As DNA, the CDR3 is TGTGCCAGCAGGCCCGGTGGGACACCAAATTCACCCCTCCACTTT.

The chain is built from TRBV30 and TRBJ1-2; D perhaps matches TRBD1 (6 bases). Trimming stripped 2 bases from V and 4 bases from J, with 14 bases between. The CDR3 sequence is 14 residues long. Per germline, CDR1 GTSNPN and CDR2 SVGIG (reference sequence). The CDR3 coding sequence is TGTGCCTGGAGTCCCGGGACATACTCCTATGGCTACACCTTC. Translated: CAWSPGTYSYGYTF.

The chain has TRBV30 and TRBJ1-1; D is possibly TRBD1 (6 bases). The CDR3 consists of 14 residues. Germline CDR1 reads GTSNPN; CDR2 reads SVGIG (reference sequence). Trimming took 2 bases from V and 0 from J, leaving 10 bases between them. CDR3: CAWSRTAMNTEAFF. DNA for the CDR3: TGTGCCTGGAGTAGGACAGCTATGAACACTGAAGCTTTCTTT.

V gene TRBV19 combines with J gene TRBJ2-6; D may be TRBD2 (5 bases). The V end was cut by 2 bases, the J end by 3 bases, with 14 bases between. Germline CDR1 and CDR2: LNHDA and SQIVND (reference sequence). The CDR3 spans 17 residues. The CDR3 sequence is CASSISGIGSGANVLTF. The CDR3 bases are TGTGCCAGTAGTATATCAGGTATAGGGAGTGGGGCCAACGTCCTGACTTTC.

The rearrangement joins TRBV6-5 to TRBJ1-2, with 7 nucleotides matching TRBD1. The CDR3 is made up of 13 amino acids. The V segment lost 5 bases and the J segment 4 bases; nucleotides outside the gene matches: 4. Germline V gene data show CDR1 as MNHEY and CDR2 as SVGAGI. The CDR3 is CASSLNRGYGYTF. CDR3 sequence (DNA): TGTGCCAGCAGTCTGAACAGGGGCTATGGCTACACCTTC.

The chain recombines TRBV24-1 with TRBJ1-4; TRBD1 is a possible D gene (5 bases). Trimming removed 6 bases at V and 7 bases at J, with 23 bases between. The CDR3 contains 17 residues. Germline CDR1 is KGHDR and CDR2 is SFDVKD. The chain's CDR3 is CATSYEQVLSYSEKLFF. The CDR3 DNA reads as TGTGCCACCAGTTATGAACAGGTCCTGTCGTATAGTGAAAAACTGTTTTTT.